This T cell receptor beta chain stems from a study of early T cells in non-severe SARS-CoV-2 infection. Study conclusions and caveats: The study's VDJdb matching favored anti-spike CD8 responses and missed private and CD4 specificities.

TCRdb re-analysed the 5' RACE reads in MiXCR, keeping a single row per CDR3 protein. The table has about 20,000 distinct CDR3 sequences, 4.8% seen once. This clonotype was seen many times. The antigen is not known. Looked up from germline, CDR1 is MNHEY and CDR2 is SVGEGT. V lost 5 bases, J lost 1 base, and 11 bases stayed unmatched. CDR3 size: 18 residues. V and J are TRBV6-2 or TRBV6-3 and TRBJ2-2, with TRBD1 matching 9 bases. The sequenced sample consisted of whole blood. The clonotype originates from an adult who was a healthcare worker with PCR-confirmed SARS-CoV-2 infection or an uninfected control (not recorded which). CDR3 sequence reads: CASSPLSRQGENTGELFF. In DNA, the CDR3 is TGTGCCAGCAGTCCCCTTTCCCGACAGGGGGAGAACACCGGGGAGCTGTTTTTT.